This T cell receptor beta chain was sequenced for a study of cytomegalovirus exposure and HLA in healthy donors. A note on this clone: The antigen is unknown.

Whole-study findings and limits: Clonal expansion, a later analysis showed, was greater in HLA-associated TCR beta chains than in equally common others.

Amplification used 60 Vbeta primers and 13 Jbeta primers. In the original processing: Later reanalysis found 75 million to 100 million unique TCR beta chains, some 10 million of them shared. Some clones are missing from TCRdb's copy, which holds only in-frame ones; the method was immunoSEQ multiplex PCR. V, J and clone size were drawn from that table, and D and trimming were deduced from the DNA. The repertoire has 100,000 to 150,000 clones, 74% of them found once; the top ten carry approximately 3.9%. Trimming left V 6 bases short and J 5 bases short, with 15 bases between. Germline V gene lookup returns CDR1 SNHLY and CDR2 FYNNEI. There are 14 residues in the CDR3.

The chain recombines TRBV2 with TRBJ2-3, with D possibly TRBD2 on 5 matching bases. This TCR was recovered from a woman in her 50s in good health and CMV-seropositive. Specimen: PBMCs. Here the CDR3 reads CASRVAPLGDTQYF. DNA for the CDR3: TGTGCCAGCAGGGTAGCGCCGTTGGGAGATACGCAGTATTTT.